This T cell receptor (beta chain) was observed in a study of shared clonotypes between healthy human individuals. It was about 180 ng DNA, about 30,000 T cell genomes, that sorted-subset replicate PCRs used. Repertoires were generated with immunoSEQ multiplex PCR, while TCRdb's copy carries only in-frame clones and drops some. The sample holds approximately 980,000 clones; over 60% are singletons and the top ten take over 1.3%. The length of the CDR3 is 12 residues. Trimming removed 3 bases at V and 4 bases at J, with 10 bases between. Looked up from germline, CDR1 is SQVTM and CDR2 is ANQGSEA. Sequencing was performed on memory CD4+ T cells sorted from blood. Subset denoted: CD45RA-negative fraction. The rearrangement joins TRBV29-1 to TRBJ2-7; D is perhaps TRBD1 (6 bases). This clonotype was sampled from a man aged 18 to 29 in good health. CDR3 coding DNA: TGCAGCGTTGATCAGGGGTGTTACGAGCAGTACTTC. Amino acids: CSVDQGCYEQYF.